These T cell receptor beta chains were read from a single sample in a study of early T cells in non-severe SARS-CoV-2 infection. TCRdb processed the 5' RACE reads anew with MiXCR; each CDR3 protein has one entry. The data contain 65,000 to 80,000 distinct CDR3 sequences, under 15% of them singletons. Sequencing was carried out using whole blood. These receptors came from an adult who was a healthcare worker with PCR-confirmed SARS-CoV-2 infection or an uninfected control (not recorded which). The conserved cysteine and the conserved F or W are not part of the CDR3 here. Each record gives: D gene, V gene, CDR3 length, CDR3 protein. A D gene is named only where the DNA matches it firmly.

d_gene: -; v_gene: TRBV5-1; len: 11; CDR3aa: ASSFWGRDTQY
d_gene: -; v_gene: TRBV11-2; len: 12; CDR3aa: ASSLWRTNYGYT
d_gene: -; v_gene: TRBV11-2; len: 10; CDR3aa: ASSLEWARQF
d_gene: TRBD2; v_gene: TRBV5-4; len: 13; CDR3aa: ASSGYRTSGGEQF
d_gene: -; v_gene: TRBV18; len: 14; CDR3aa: ASSPMEIDTGNTIY
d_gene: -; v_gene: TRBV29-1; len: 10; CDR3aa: SVASADNEQF
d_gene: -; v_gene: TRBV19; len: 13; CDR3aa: ASSASVRQRDEQY
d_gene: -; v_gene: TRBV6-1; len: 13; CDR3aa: ASSGRTENTGELF
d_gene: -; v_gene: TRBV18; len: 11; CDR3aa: ASSSGRYNEQF
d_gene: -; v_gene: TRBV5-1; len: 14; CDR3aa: ASSPGTAANTGELF
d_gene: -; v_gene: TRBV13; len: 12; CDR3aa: ASSPGPHSYEQY
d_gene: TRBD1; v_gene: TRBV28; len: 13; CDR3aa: ASLPGQGIRDEQF
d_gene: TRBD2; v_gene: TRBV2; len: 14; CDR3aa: ASSALERGISDTQY
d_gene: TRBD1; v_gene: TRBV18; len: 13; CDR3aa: ASSPQGARNEKLF
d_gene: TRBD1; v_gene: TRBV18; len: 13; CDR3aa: ASSPDRDANYGYT
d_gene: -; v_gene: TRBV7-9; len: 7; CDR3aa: VLGSGQF
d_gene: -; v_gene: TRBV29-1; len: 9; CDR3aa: SVYSSGELF
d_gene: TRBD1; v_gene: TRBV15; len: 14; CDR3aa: ATSRRTGDHPDTQY
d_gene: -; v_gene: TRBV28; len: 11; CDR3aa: ASSSPNSYEQY
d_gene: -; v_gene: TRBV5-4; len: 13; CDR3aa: ASSLVGRGSETQY
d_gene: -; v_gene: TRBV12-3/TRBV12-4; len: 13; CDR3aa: ASSFSARKNAEAF
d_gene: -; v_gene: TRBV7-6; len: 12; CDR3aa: ASSASFPGREQF
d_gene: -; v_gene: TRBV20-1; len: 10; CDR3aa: SARDSGNGYT
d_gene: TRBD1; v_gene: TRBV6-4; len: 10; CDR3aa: ASRGQGTEAF
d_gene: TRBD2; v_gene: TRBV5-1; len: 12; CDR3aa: ASTSLAGDNEQF
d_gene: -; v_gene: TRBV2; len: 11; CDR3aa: ASTPGVNTEAF
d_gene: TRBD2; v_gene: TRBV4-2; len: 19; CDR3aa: ASSQEVPGRGRLAGANVLT
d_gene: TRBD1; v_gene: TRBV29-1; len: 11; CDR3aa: SAGDSGANVLT
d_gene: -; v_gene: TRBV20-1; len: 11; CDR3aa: SAYVIRADEQY
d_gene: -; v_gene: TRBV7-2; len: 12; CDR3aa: ASARGRNTGELF